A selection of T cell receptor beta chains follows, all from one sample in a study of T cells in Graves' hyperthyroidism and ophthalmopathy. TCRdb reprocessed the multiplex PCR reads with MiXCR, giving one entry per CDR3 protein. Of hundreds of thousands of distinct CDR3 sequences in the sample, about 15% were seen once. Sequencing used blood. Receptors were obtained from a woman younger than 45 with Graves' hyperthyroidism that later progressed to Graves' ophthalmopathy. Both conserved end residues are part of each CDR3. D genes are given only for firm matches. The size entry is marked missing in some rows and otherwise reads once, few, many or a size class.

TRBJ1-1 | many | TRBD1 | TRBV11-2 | TGTGCCAGCAGCTCGACAGGGGCGGGTGGCACTGAAGCTTTCTTT | CASSSTGAGGTEAFF
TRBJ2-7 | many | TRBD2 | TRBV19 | TGTGCCAGTAGTACCAAGACTAGCGGGAGGATCTACGAGCAGTACTTC | CASSTKTSGRIYEQYF
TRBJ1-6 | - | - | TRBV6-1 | TGTGCCAGCAGTGAAGCGGTATCCCCACCCCTCCACTTT | CASSEAVSPPLHF
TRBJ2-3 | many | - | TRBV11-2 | TGTGCCAGCAGCTTATTCCTCCCTTCGAGCACAGATACGCAGTATTTT | CASSLFLPSSTDTQYF
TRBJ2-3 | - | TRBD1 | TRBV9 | TGTGCCAGCAGCCGGGACAGAGACACAGATACGCAGTATTTT | CASSRDRDTDTQYF
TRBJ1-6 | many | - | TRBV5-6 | TGTGCCAGCAGCTTAGGCAGGAAGGGTTCACCCCTCCACTTT | CASSLGRKGSPLHF
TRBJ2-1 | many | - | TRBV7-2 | TGTGCCAGCAGTTTAGCTCTACCGTACTCCTACAATGAGCAGTTCTTC | CASSLALPYSYNEQFF
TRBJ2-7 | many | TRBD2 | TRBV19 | TGTGCCAGTGGGACTAGAGGAGTAAGGCACGAGCAGTACTTC | CASGTRGVRHEQYF
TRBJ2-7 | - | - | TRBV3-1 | TGTGCCAGCAGCCAAGACCGGGACCGTGGGTGGGAAGAGCAGTACTTC | CASSQDRDRGWEEQYF
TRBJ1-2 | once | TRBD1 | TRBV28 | TGTGCCAGCAGTCCCTCCGGACAGGGCGACTATGGCTACACCTTC | CASSPSGQGDYGYTF
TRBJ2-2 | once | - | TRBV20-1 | TGCAGTGCTAGGATAGCAGGGTACGAATTCACCGGGGAGCTGTTTTTT | CSARIAGYEFTGELFF
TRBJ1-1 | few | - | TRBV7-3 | TGTGCCAGCAGCCCATCAGGACAGAGGGGTACTGAAGCTTTCTTT | CASSPSGQRGTEAFF
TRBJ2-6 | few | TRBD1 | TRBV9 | TGTGCCAGCTCCTCGGGAACAGGGGGTTTTCTATCTGGGGCCAACGTCCTGACTTTC | CASSSGTGGFLSGANVLTF
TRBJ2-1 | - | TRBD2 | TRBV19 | TGTGCCAGTAGTCTCCAGGGCGGAGCGGGGGCACTCTACAATGAGCAGTTCTTC | CASSLQGGAGALYNEQFF
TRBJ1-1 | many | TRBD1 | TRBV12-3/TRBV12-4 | TGTGCCAGCAGTTTGACAGGGAGGACTGAAGCTTTCTTT | CASSLTGRTEAFF
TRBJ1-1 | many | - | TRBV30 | TGTGCCTGGAGCGAACCGATAGAAGCTTTCTTT | CAWSEPIEAFF
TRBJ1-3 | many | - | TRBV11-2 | TGTGCCAGCAGCTTATTATCAGGGGAGAACACCATATATTTT | CASSLLSGENTIYF
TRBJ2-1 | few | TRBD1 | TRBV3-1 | TGTGCCAGCAGCCATCCCGGGACAGGTTACAATGAGCAGTTCTTC | CASSHPGTGYNEQFF
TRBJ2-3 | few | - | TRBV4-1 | TGCGCCAGCAGCCAAGTCATCAGGGGCATGAGCACAGATACGCAGTATTTT | CASSQVIRGMSTDTQYF
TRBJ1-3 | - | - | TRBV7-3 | TGTGCCAGCAGCAACCAGGGCTCTGGAAACACCATATATTTT | CASSNQGSGNTIYF
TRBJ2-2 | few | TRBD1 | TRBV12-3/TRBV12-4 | TGTGCCAGCAGTTTATACAGGGGCTCCACCGGGGAGCTGTTTTTT | CASSLYRGSTGELFF
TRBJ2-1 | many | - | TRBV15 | TGTGCCACCAGCAGAGATCCCCCCCACTTGCTAAGCTCCTACAATGAGCAGTTCTTC | CATSRDPPHLLSSYNEQFF
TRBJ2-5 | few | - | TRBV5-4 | TGTGCCAGCAGCCTTTACGTCTCCTCGACCCAGTACTTC | CASSLYVSSTQYF
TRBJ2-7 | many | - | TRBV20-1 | TGCAGTGCTGCCCAACAGGGCTACTACGAGCAGTACTTC | CSAAQQGYYEQYF
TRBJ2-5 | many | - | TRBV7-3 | TGTGCCAGCAGCTTAAGTTCGGGCACCCAAGAGACCCAGTACTTC | CASSLSSGTQETQYF
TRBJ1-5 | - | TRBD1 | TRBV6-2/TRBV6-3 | TGTGCCAGCAGTTCTCAACAGGGGGCGAGTCAGCCCCAGCATTTT | CASSSQQGASQPQHF
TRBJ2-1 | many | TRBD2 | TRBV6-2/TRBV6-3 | TGTGCCAGCAGTTACTCACGGCGGGAGTTCTACAATGAGCAGTTCTTC | CASSYSRREFYNEQFF
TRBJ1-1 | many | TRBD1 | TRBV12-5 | TGTGCTAGTGGTTTGGTACTAGGACAGGGAGTAATGAACACTGAAGCTTTCTTT | CASGLVLGQGVMNTEAFF
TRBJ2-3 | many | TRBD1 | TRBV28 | TGTGCCAGCGGGACAGTCGCAGATACGCAGTATTTT | CASGTVADTQYF
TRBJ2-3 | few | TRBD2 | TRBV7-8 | TGTGCCAGCAGCTCACATCCTAGCGGTCAACGCACAGATACGCAGTATTTT | CASSSHPSGQRTDTQYF
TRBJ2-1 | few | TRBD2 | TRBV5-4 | TGTGCCAGCCTTCAAAGGACTAGCGGAAACAATGAGCAGTTCTTC | CASLQRTSGNNEQFF
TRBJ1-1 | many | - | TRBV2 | TGTGCCACCTCTAGGCTGCAGACGAACACTGAAGCTTTCTTT | CATSRLQTNTEAFF
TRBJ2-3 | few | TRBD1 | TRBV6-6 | TGTGCCAGCAGTTACAGGACAGGGGGCAGGGCAGATACGCAGTATTTT | CASSYRTGGRADTQYF
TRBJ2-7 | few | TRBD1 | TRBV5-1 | TGCGCCAGCAGCAACCAGGGGGCGTCCTACGAGCAGTACTTC | CASSNQGASYEQYF
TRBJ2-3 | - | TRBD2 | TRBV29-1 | TGCAGCGTTGCAAGACTAGCGGGAGAATCCACCGATACGCAGTATTTT | CSVARLAGESTDTQYF
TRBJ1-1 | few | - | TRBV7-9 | TGTGCCAGCAGCTTAAGCGGGGGAGTAGGTACTGAAGCTTTCTTT | CASSLSGGVGTEAFF
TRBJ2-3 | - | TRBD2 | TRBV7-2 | TGTGCCAGCAGCGTGTCGCGGACTAGCGGGAGGGCCAGATCGAACACAGATACGCAGTATTTT | CASSVSRTSGRARSNTDTQYF
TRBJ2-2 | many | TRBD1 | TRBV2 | TGTGCCAGCAGTTGGGACAGGGCCGACACCGGGGAGCTGTTTTTT | CASSWDRADTGELFF
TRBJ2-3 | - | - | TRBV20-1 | TGCAGTGGCAGGGGGAGGGCCGACACAGATACGCAGTATTTT | CSGRGRADTDTQYF
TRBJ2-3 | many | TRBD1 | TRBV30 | TGTGCCTGGAGGGGGACAGGCACAGATACGCAGTATTTT | CAWRGTGTDTQYF
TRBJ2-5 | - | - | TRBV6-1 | TGTGCCAGCCGGACCCAAGAGACCCAGTACTTC | CASRTQETQYF
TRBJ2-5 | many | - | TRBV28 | TGTGCCAGCACTGAGGGAACAAGGACGGAGACCCAGTACTTC | CASTEGTRTETQYF
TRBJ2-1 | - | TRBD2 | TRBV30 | TGTGCCTGGGGTCCACTAGCGGGAGAGGGTGGTGAGAAGTTCTTC | CAWGPLAGEGGEKFF
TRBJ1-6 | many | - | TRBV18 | TGTGCCAGCTCACCAAATCCGGGGGCAGATTCACCCCTCCACTTT | CASSPNPGADSPLHF
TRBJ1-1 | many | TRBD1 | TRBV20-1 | TGCAGTGCTAGAATGGGACAGGTGAACACTGAAGCTTTCTTT | CSARMGQVNTEAFF
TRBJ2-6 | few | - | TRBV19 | TGTGCCAGTACTCGTGTGGGCGCTGGGGCCAACGTCCTGACTTTC | CASTRVGAGANVLTF
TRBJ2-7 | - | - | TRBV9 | TGTGCCAGCAGCGTAGATGAGCGGGCCCACTACGAGCAGTACTTC | CASSVDERAHYEQYF
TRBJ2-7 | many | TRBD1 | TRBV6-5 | TGTGCCAGCAGTTACTCAGGGACAGGGAACTACGAGCAGTACTTC | CASSYSGTGNYEQYF
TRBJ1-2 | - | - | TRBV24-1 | TGTGCCACCAGTGTCCCCGGGTCAAATGGCTACACCTTC | CATSVPGSNGYTF
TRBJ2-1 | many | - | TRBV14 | TGTGCCAGCAGCCAATTCAATGAGCAGTTCTTC | CASSQFNEQFF
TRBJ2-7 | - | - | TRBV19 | TGTGCCAGTAGTATGGGTAGCAGCTCCTACGAGCAGTACTTC | CASSMGSSSYEQYF